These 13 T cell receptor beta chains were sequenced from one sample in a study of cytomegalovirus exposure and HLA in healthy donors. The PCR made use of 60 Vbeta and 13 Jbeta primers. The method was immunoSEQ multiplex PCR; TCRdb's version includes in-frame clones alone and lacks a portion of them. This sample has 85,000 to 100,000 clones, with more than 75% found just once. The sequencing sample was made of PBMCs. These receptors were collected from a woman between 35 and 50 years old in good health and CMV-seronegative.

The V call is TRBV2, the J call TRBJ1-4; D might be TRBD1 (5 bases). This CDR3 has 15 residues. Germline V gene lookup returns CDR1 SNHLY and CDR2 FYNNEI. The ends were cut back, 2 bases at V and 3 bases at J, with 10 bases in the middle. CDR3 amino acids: CASSEYRSANEKLFF. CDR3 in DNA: TGTGCCAGCAGTGAATACAGGTCTGCTAATGAAAAACTGTTTTTT.

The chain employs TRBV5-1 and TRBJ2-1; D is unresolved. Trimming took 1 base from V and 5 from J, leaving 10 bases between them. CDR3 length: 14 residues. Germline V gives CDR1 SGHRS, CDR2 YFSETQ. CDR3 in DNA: TGCGCCAGCAGCTTGTATACAGAAAACAATGAGCAGTTCTTC. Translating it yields CASSLYTENNEQFF.

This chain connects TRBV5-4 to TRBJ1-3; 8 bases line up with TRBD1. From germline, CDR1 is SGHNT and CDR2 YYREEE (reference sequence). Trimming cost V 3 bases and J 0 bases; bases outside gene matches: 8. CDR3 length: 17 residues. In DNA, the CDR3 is TGTGCCAGCAGCTCCCGGGACAGGATCATCTCTGGAAACACCATATATTTT. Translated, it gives CASSSRDRIISGNTIYF.

CDR3 sequence (DNA): TGTGCCAGCAGCCCTGACAGCTTCACCGGGGAGCTGTTTTTT. Amino acids: CASSPDSFTGELFF. The rearrangement uses TRBV7-2 and TRBJ2-2; perhaps TRBD1 as D (5 bases). V shed 5 bases and J shed 4 bases, with 11 bases lying between them. CDR1 is SGHTA and CDR2 is FQGNSA in the germline V gene. The CDR3 totals 14 residues. The complete variable domain, with remaining parts taken from reference TRBV7-2 and TRBJ2-2, reads GAGVSQSPSNKVTEKGKDVELRCDPISGHTALYWYRQSLGQGLEFLIYFQGNSAPDKSGLPSDRFSAERTGGSVSTLTIQRTQQEDSAVYLCASSPDSFTGELFFGEGSRLTVL.

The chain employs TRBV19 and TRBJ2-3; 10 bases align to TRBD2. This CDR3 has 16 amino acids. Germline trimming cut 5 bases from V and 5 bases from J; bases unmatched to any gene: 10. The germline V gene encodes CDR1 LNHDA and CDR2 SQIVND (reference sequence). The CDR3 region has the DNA TGTGCCAGTAGTTACCAAGCGGGGGGGCCTATAGATACGCAGTATTTT. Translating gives CASSYQAGGPIDTQYF.

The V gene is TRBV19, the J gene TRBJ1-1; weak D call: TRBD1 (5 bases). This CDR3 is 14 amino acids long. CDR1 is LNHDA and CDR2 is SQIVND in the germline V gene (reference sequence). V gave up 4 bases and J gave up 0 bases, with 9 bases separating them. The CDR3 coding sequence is TGTGCCAGTAGTAGGGGCCTTATGAACACTGAAGCTTTCTTT. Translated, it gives CASSRGLMNTEAFF. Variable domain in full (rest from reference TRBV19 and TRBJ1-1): DGGITQSPKYLFRKEGQNVTLSCEQNLNHDAMYWYRQDPGQGLRLIYYSQIVNDFQKGDIAEGYSVSREKKESFPLTVTSAQKNPTAFYLCASSRGLMNTEAFFGQGTRLTVV.

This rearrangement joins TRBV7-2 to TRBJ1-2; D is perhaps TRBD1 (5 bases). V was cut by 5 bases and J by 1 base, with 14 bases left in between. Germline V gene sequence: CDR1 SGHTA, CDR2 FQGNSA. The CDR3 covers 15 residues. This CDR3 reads CASSQHPDSNYGYTF. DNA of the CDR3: TGTGCCAGCAGCCAACACCCTGACAGTAACTATGGCTACACCTTC.

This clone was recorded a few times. CDR3 bases: TGCGCCAGCAGCCAAGCCGGGACTAGAAACACCGGGGAGCTGTTTTTT. Translated, it gives CASSQAGTRNTGELFF. V gene TRBV4-3 combines with J gene TRBJ2-2; TRBD2 matches at 8 bases. CDR1 LGHNA and CDR2 YSLEER come from the germline V gene. Losses at the gene ends were 1 base for V and 2 bases for J; bases not matched to a gene: 3. CDR3 length equals 16 residues.

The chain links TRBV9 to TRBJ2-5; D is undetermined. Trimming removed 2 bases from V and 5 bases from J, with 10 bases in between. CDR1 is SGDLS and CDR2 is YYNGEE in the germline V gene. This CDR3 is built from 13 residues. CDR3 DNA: TGTGCCAGCAGCGTCGCAGGAAGGGAGACCCAGTACTTC. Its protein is CASSVAGRETQYF.

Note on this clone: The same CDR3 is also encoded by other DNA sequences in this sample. The CDR3 DNA reads TGCAGCGTTGTTGTGGGGGGGGGAGAGACCCAGTACTTC. Translation gives CSVVVGGGETQYF. This chain uses TRBV29-1 with TRBJ2-5, with 7 bases matching TRBD2. This CDR3 is built from 13 residues. V was clipped by 4 bases and J by 4 bases; unmatched bases: 6. The V gene's germline CDR1 is SQVTM and CDR2 ANQGSEA.

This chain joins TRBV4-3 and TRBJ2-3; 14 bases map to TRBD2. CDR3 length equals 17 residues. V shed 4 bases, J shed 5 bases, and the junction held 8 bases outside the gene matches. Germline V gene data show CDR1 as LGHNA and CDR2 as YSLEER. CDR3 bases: TGCGCCAGCAGCCCCCAAGGGACTAGCGGGGGTGGAGATACGCAGTATTTT. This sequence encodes CASSPQGTSGGGDTQYF.

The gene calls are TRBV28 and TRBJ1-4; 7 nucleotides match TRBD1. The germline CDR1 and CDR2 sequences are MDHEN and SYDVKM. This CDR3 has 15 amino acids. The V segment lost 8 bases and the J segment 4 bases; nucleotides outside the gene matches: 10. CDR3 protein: CASGHRDRVNEKLFF. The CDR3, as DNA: TGTGCCAGCGGCCACCGGGACAGAGTTAATGAAAAACTGTTTTTT.

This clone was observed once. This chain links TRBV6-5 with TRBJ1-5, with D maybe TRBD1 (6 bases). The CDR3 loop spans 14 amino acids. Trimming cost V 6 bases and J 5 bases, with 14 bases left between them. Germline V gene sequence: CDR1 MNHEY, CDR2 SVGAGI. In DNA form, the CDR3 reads TGTGCCAGCAGGCCGGACAGAGACTATCAGCCCCAGCATTTT. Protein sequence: CASRPDRDYQPQHF.